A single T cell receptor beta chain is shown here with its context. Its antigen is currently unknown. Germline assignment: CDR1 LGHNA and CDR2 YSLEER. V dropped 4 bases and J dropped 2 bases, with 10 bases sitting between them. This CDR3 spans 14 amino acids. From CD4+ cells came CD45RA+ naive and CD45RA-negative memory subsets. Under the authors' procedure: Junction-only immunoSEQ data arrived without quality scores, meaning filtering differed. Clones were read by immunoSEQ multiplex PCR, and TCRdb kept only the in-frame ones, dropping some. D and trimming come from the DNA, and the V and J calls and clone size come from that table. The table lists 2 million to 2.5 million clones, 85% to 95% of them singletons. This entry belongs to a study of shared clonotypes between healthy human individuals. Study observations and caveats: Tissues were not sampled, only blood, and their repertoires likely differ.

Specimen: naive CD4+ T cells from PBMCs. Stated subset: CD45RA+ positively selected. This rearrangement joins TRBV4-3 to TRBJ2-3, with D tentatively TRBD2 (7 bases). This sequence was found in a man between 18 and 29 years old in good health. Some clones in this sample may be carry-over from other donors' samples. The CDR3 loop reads CASSPRGATDTQYF. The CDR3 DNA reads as TGCGCCAGCAGCCCCCGGGGGGCCACAGATACGCAGTATTTT.